The table lists the clone carrying this TCR beta chain with many counts. Its antigen is unidentified. TCR beta VDJ and CDR3 profiles were obtained from a genomic DNA template. Each CDR3 protein gets one entry after TCRdb re-called the reads with MiXCR. The table shows about 210,000 distinct CDR3 sequences, with 61% occurring only once. The data belong to a study of CD8+CD57+ T cells in acquired aplastic anemia. Study at large: The study obtained an average of roughly 3 ug of DNA from sorted CD4+ and CD8+ cells. Healthy-donor CD4+ cells averaged approximately 10 million reads. Study observations and caveats: Patients and controls had CD8+ Simpson's diversity values that were not significantly distinct. Patients shared some 30 CD8+ CDR3 sequences with controls.

The sequence derives from a human donor in good health. The material sequenced was sorted CD4+, CD8+, or CD8+CD57+ T cells (not recorded which) from PBMCs.

CDR3 nucleotides: TGTGCCAGCAGCTTAGGGGAGGTTCAGGGATCCTACGAGCAGTACTTC. Protein product: CASSLGEVQGSYEQYF. The chain employs TRBV11-2 and TRBJ2-7, with D possibly TRBD2 on 6 matching bases. CDR1 is SGHAT and CDR2 is FQNNGV in the germline V gene. V was clipped by 1 base and J by 1 base, with 14 bases between them. CDR3 length: 16 residues.